The T cell receptor beta chain described here comes from a study of blood T cell repertoires in COVID-19. Study-wide background: The samples span acute and convalescent COVID-19 from the United States, Italy and Spain.

Using immunoSEQ multiplex PCR, the repertoire was profiled, and TCRdb retains in-frame clones only, with some absent. The data show about 16,000 clones, around 88% seen once. Trimming at V came to 4 bases and at J to 7 bases, leaving 11 bases not matched to a gene. Germline V lookup: CDR1 SGHNT, CDR2 YENEEA. The CDR3 has 15 residues. The TCR comes from a human donor in a cohort sampled during active COVID-19. This chain links TRBV11-3 with TRBJ1-2, with TRBD1 matching 8 bases. The sample consisted of peripheral blood. In nucleotides, the CDR3 is TGTGCCAGCAGCTCTCCCTTGACAGGGGCGGGTGGCTACACCTTC. Protein product: CASSSPLTGAGGYTF. Combining the CDR3 with reference TRBV11-3 and TRBJ1-2 gives the whole variable domain EAGVVQSPRYKIIEKKQPVAFWCNPISGHNTLYWYLQNLGQGPELLIRYENEEAVDDSQLPKDRFSAERLKGVDSTLKIQPAELGDSAVYLCASSSPLTGAGGYTFGSGTRLTVV.